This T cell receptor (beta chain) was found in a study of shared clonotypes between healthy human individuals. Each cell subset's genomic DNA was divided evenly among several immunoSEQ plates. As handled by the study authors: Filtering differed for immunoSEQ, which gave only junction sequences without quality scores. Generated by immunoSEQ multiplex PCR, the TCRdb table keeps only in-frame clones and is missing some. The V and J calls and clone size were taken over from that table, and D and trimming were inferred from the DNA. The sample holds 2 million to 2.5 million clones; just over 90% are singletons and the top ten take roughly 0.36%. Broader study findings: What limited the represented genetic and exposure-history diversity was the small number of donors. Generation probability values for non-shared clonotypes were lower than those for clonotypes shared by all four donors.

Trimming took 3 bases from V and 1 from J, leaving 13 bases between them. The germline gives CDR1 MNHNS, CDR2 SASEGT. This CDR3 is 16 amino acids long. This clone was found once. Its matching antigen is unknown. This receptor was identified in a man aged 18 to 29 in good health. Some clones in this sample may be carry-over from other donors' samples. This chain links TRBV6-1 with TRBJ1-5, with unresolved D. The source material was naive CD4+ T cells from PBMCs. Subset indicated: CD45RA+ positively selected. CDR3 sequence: CASSEGSYGSNQPQHF. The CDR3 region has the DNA TGTGCCAGCAGTGAGGGGTCCTACGGGAGCAATCAGCCCCAGCATTTT.